This T cell receptor (beta chain) is from a study of blood T cell repertoires in COVID-19. At the level of the study: Acute and convalescent COVID-19 specimens originated in the United States, Italy and Spain.

Original data processing: Reference gene primer amplification gave nucleated cell count estimates. The protocol was immunoSEQ multiplex PCR, while the TCRdb copy is restricted to in-frame clones and leaves out a portion. V, J and clone size are taken as reported in that table, and D and trimming were inferred from the DNA itself. The sample yields 150,000 to 200,000 clones, about nine tenths seen once. V lost 0 bases and J lost 2, with 10 bases in between. The germline V gene encodes CDR1 SGHRS and CDR2 YFSETQ. The CDR3 is 15 amino acids. The clonotype comes from a man between 65 and 85 years old with active or convalescent COVID-19. Input material: peripheral blood. This sequence joins TRBV5-1 and TRBJ2-3; D unclear. In DNA form, the CDR3 reads TGCGCCAGCAGCTTGGGGATAGCACCCACAGATACGCAGTATTTT. Protein product: CASSLGIAPTDTQYF.